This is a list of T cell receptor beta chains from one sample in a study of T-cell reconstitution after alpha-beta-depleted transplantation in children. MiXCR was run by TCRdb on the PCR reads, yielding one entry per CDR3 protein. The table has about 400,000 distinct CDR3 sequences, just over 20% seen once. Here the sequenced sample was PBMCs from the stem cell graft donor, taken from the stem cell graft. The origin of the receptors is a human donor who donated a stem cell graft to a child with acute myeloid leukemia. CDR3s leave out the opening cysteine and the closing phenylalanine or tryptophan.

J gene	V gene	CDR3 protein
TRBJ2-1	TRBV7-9	ASSGLPTGAIPNEQF
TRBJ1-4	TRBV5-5	ASRRTGLEAEKLF
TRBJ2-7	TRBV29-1	SVGSGGGYEQY
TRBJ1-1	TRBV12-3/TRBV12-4	ASRSFGGTEAF
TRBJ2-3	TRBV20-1	SAAYRTSGTDTQY
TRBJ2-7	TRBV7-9	ASSPRSEPTYEQY
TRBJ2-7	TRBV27	ASSLPSYEQY
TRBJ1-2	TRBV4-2	ASSQDSPANYGYT
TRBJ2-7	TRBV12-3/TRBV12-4	ASSSNGGTYEQY
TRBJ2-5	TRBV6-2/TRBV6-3	ASSYSHVKETQY
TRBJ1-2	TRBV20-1	SAPRTDYGYT
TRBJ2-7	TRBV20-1	SARLAGNSYEQY
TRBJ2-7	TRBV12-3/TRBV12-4	ASSFAVGQY
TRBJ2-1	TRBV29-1	SVCWESSYNEQF
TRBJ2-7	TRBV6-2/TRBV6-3	ASSYDSLLGREQY
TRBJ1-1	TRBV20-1	SARGGAVNTEAF
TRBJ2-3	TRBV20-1	SARTVAGTDTQY
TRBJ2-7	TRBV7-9	ASSLASGQESYEQY
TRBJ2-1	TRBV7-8	ASSLERLAGGDEQF
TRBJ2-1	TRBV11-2	ASSPPGQF
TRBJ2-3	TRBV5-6	ASSLVRTSDTQY
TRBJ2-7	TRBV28	ASRRGVYEQY
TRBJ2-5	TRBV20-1	SAPDPVDARRESWYQETQY
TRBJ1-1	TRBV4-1	ASSQGPGQGTEAF
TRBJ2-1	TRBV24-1	ATSDPTRRYGNEQF
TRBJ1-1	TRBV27	ASTRQGVNTEAF
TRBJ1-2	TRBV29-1	SVALGTGRNYGYT
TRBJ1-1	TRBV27	ASSLSGGAPNTEAF
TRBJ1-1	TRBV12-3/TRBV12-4	ASSFLALGVAGTEAF
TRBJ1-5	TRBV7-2	ASSPRTGGSDQPQH
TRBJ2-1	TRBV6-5	ASSYRTRGRSYNEQF
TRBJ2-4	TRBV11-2	ASSATKNIQY
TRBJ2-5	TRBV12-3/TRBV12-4	ASSLSGLAYQETQY
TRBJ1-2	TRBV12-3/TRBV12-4	ASNIIAAYGYT
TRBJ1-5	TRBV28	ASRSRGNVDNQPQH
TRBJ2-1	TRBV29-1	SVAEPGFNEQF
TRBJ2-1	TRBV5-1	ASSLNGQGNIDEQF
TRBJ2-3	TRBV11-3	ASSLAVEDTQY
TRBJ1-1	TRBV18	ASSPSQENTEAF
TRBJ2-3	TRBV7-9	ASSFSETSTDTQY
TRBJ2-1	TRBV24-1	ATSDVNLNEQF
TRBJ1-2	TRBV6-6	ASPGRAGYT
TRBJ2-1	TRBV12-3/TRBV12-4	ASTGGNEQF
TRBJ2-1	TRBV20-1	SAWVGGNDEQF
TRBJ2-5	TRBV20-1	SANRGTGMGETQY
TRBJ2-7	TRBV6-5	ASSYGWAGWV
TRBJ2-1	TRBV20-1	SAIPSPTSGRAYHNEQF
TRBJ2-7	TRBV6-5	ASSYQRTSGSTYEQY
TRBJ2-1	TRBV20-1	SARDHTSVLVYEQF
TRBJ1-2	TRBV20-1	SARGGTSNGYT